This T cell receptor beta chain was documented in a study of PD-1 blockade in classical Hodgkin lymphoma. Overall study findings and caveats: CD4+ TCR diversity, unlike CD8+, rose significantly by C4D1. At baseline, newly diagnosed patients reportedly showed less TCR diversity than healthy donors. Patients who responded completely had about the same baseline diversity as newly diagnosed patients.

CDR1 is WNHNN and CDR2 is SYGVQD in the germline V gene (reference sequence). CDR3 size: 21 residues. V was cut by 2 bases and J by 0 bases, with 25 bases left in between. Details on this clone: Its matching antigen is unknown.

All the patients suffered relapse after autologous stem cell transplantation, and brentuximab vedotin exposure differed. Produced via immunoSEQ multiplex PCR; TCRdb's table is partial and in-frame only. Of 28,000 or so clones in the sample, around 67% were seen once. Material: peripheral blood mononuclear cells (PBMCs), obtained before the second cycle of nivolumab. V is TRBV10-1 and J is TRBJ2-2; a weak D match, TRBD1 (6 bases). This clonotype was obtained from a human donor with classical Hodgkin lymphoma. CDR3 in amino acids: CASSEIIPVGTKETNTGELFF. In DNA, the CDR3 is TGCGCCAGCAGTGAGATTATTCCTGTGGGGACAAAAGAAACGAACACCGGGGAGCTGTTTTTT.